Each of the 27 T cell receptor beta chains below was sequenced from the same sample in a study of blood T cell repertoires in COVID-19. Some clones are missing from TCRdb's copy, which holds only in-frame ones; the method was immunoSEQ multiplex PCR. The data hold hundreds of thousands of clones, with over 75% observed a single time. Sequencing was performed on peripheral blood. Receptor source: a human donor in a cohort sampled during active COVID-19.

This rearrangement joins TRBV6-5 to TRBJ2-5; 7 bases map to TRBD2. The V and J ends lost 9 bases and 5 bases, in that order; junction bases with no gene match: 6. The CDR3 length is 12 residues. The germline V gene has CDR1 MNHEY and CDR2 SVGAGI. CDR3 residues: CARGRGGETQYF. As DNA, the CDR3 is TGTGCCAGGGGGAGGGGAGGGGAGACCCAGTACTTC.

This chain uses TRBV6-5 with TRBJ1-3; tentatively, D is TRBD1 (5 bases). Germline loops: CDR1 MNHEY, CDR2 SVGAGI. The length of the CDR3 is 14 residues. V was trimmed by 2 bases and J by 3 bases, leaving 8 bases between them. This chain's CDR3 is CASSYGGYGNTIYF. The CDR3 region has the DNA TGTGCCAGCAGTTACGGGGGGTATGGAAACACCATATATTTT.

This rearrangement joins TRBV29-1 to TRBJ2-7; the match to TRBD1 covers 8 bases. Germline trimming cut 6 bases from V and 3 bases from J; bases unmatched to any gene: 7. The CDR3 consists of 13 residues. Per the germline V gene, CDR1 is SQVTM and CDR2 is ANQGSEA. CDR3 sequence reads: CSVDRGGNYEQYF. The DNA of the CDR3 is TGCAGCGTCGACAGGGGTGGGAACTACGAGCAGTACTTC.

Only one count was recorded for this clone. V usage is TRBV6-6 and J usage is TRBJ1-2; TRBD1 is a possible D gene (6 bases). Germline V gene sequence: CDR1 MNHNY, CDR2 SVGAGI (reference sequence). The CDR3 totals 12 residues. The V end lost 7 bases, the J end lost 4 bases, and 10 bases lay between the germline ends. For the CDR3, the DNA is TGTGCCAGCACTGAACAGGGCTATGGCTACACCTTC. Its translation: CASTEQGYGYTF.

The chain links TRBV14 to TRBJ2-3; 12 bases are shared with TRBD2. Germline V gene data show CDR1 as SGHDN and CDR2 as FVKESK. Unmatched junction bases numbered 9, after V lost 5 bases and J lost 3 bases. This CDR3 spans 17 amino acids. The CDR3 is CASSSSPGTSGTDTQYF. CDR3 in DNA: TGTGCCAGCAGCTCGTCCCCGGGGACTAGCGGGACAGATACGCAGTATTTT. Based on the CDR3 plus reference TRBV14 and TRBJ2-3, the full variable domain is EAGVTQFPSHSVIEKGQTVTLRCDPISGHDNLYWYRRVMGKEIKFLLHFVKESKQDESGMPNNRFLAERTGGTYSTLKVQPAELEDSGVYFCASSSSPGTSGTDTQYFGPGTRLTVL.

The V call is TRBV6-5, the J call TRBJ2-5, with 11 bases that match TRBD2. Trimming at V came to 2 bases and at J to 1 base, leaving 0 bases not matched to a gene. CDR1 and CDR2 from the germline V gene are MNHEY and SVGAGI. CDR3 length equals 15 residues. The CDR3, as DNA: TGTGCCAGCAGTTACGGGACTAGCGGCCAAGAGACCCAGTACTTC. Translation: CASSYGTSGQETQYF.

The chain is built from TRBV27 and TRBJ2-5, with 13 bases fitting TRBD2. CDR3 length: 18 amino acids. CDR1 is MNHEY, CDR2 SMNVEV, per germline (reference sequence). V lost 0 bases and J lost 1; bases outside the gene matches: 5. CDR3 in DNA: TGTGCCAGCAGTTTATCGCGGCGGACTAGCGGGGGCCAAGAGACCCAGTACTTC. It is translated as CASSLSRRTSGGQETQYF.

The chain couples TRBV18 to TRBJ2-1; 8 nucleotides align to TRBD2. Germline CDR1 and CDR2: KGHSH and LQKENI. With V trimmed by 1 base and J by 6 bases, 5 bases remained unmatched. This CDR3 is 15 amino acids long. The CDR3 coding sequence is TGTGCCAGCTCACCACGGAGCGGGAGAGCCAATGAGCAGTTCTTC. Encoded protein: CASSPRSGRANEQFF.

This CDR3 reads CASSYTEFYGYTF. CDR3 DNA: TGTGCCAGCAGTTACACAGAATTCTATGGCTACACCTTC. The chain employs TRBV6-5 and TRBJ1-2, with D hard to call. Per germline, CDR1 MNHEY and CDR2 SVGAGI. The CDR3 has 13 residues. V was clipped by 2 bases and J by 4 bases, with 8 bases between them.

The chain joins TRBV7-3 to TRBJ2-7, with 7 bases lining up with TRBD1. The CDR3 contains 13 residues. The trim removed 6 bases at V and 13 bases at J, leaving 15 bases unmatched. The germline gives CDR1 SGHTA, CDR2 FQGTGA. CDR3 coding DNA: TGTGCCAGCAGTTTAGGGATCAGGGACAGACGTTACTTC. This gives the protein CASSLGIRDRRYF.

This chain connects TRBV19 to TRBJ1-2; weak D call: TRBD1 (5 bases). Trimming stripped 2 bases from V and 8 bases from J, with 9 bases between. This CDR3 is 12 amino acids long. The germline V gene has CDR1 LNHDA and CDR2 SQIVND (reference sequence). Written as DNA, the CDR3 is TGTGCCAGTAGTATAAAGGGGTACGGCTACACCTTC. Residues: CASSIKGYGYTF.

The chain employs TRBV5-4 and TRBJ2-7; TRBD2 matches 8 bases. The V segment lost 1 base and the J segment 4 bases; nucleotides outside the gene matches: 7. The CDR3 is 15 amino acids. Looked up from germline, CDR1 is SGHNT and CDR2 is YYREEE (reference sequence). In DNA form, the CDR3 reads TGTGCCAGCAGCTTGATCGGGAGGGTCACGTACGAGCAGTACTTC. It is translated as CASSLIGRVTYEQYF. The whole variable domain, filled in from reference TRBV5-4 and TRBJ2-7, reads ETGVTQSPTHLIKTRGQQVTLRCSSQSGHNTVSWYQQALGQGPQFIFQYYREEENGRGNFPPRFSGLQFPNYSSELNVNALELDDSALYLCASSLIGRVTYEQYFGPGTRLTVT.

This sequence joins TRBV24-1 and TRBJ2-5; tentative D call: TRBD2 (5 bases). Trimming removed 4 bases from V and 4 bases from J, with 9 bases in between. CDR1 KGHDR and CDR2 SFDVKD come from the germline V gene. This CDR3 spans 13 amino acids. CDR3 region: CATSDEEGETQYF. The CDR3 coding sequence is TGTGCCACCAGTGACGAAGAGGGAGAGACCCAGTACTTC.

This clone was counted only a few times. The chain couples TRBV2 to TRBJ2-5, with D perhaps TRBD2 (6 bases). Trimming removed 7 bases at V and 0 bases at J, with 12 bases between. The germline CDR1 and CDR2 sequences are SNHLY and FYNNEI. This CDR3 region has 14 residues. The CDR3 loop is CASKGRYYQETQYF. DNA for the CDR3: TGTGCCAGCAAGGGGAGGTACTACCAAGAGACCCAGTACTTC.

The CDR3 reads CASSLARTEYSPLHF. Here the CDR3 DNA reads TGTGCCAGCAGCTTAGCGAGGACAGAGTATTCACCCCTCCACTTT. The chain has TRBV7-9 and TRBJ1-6; D is perhaps TRBD1 (6 bases). CDR3 length: 15 amino acids. V was clipped by 0 bases and J by 8 bases, with 11 bases between them. The germline V gene encodes CDR1 SEHNR and CDR2 FQNEAQ (reference sequence).

The CDR3 loop reads CASSSLSYEQYF. CDR3 DNA sequence: TGTGCCAGCAGCTCCCTGAGCTACGAGCAGTACTTC. The genes are TRBV7-2 and TRBJ2-7, with D unclear. Per the germline V gene, CDR1 is SGHTA and CDR2 is FQGNSA. CDR3 length: 12 residues. V was clipped by 4 bases and J by 3 bases, with 7 bases between them.

This clone was found once. CDR3 DNA: TGTGCCAGCAGCTTAGAGTCGACAGGCGCCTACGAGCAGTACTTC. It is translated as CASSLESTGAYEQYF. This sequence joins TRBV7-2 and TRBJ2-7; TRBD1 is a possible D gene (6 bases). Between the trimmed V and J ends, which lost 1 base and 2 bases, there was a span of 12 bases. The CDR3 covers 15 residues. CDR1 is SGHTA and CDR2 is FQGNSA in the germline V gene.

V gene TRBV6-1 combines with J gene TRBJ1-5; D not resolved. Trimming stripped 0 bases from V and 3 bases from J, with 9 bases between. The CDR3 is made up of 15 amino acids. Germline V gives CDR1 MNHNS, CDR2 SASEGT. The CDR3 protein is CASSEAGRPNQPQHF. DNA of the CDR3: TGTGCCAGCAGTGAAGCCGGCAGGCCCAATCAGCCCCAGCATTTT.

The V and J genes are TRBV7-3 and TRBJ2-7; maybe TRBD1 (6 bases). The CDR3 length is 15 residues. With 1 base removed from V and 0 bases from J, the gap between germline ends came to 10 bases. Germline V lookup: CDR1 SGHTA, CDR2 FQGTGA. CDR3 region: CASSLMGTPSYEQYF. CDR3 nucleotides: TGTGCCAGCAGCTTAATGGGGACACCCTCCTACGAGCAGTACTTC.

The chain carries TRBV4-3 and TRBJ2-7; TRBD2 matches at 10 bases. Germline trimming cut 7 bases from V and 9 bases from J; bases unmatched to any gene: 24. Germline loops: CDR1 LGHNA, CDR2 YSLEER. The CDR3 is made up of 18 amino acids. CDR3 bases: TGCGCCAGCATGGTCTCGGGGTCAGCGGGAGGGGGTATTTTCGGGCAGTACTTC. Protein sequence: CASMVSGSAGGGIFGQYF.

The chain employs TRBV4-3 and TRBJ1-3; TRBD1 is a possible D gene (6 bases). V lost 1 base and J 4 bases, leaving 8 bases between the germline ends. Looked up from germline, CDR1 is LGHNA and CDR2 is YSLEER. The CDR3 spans 14 residues. CDR3 in DNA: TGCGCCAGCAGCCAAGTCGACAGGGGAAACACCATATATTTT. It yields the protein CASSQVDRGNTIYF.

The chain carries TRBV10-3 and TRBJ1-1; unclear D gene. The CDR3 consists of 12 residues. V was trimmed by 6 bases and J by 7 bases, leaving 12 bases between them. Per the germline V gene, CDR1 is ENHRY and CDR2 is SYGVKD. CDR3 region: CAIRSTLFEAFF. Here the CDR3 DNA reads TGTGCCATCAGATCGACTCTCTTTGAAGCTTTCTTT.

The rearrangement joins TRBV23-1 to TRBJ2-7; no reliable D call. TRBV23-1 is placed among ORFs of uncertain function. The length of the CDR3 is 16 residues. Trimming took off 0 bases at V and 0 bases at J, with 12 bases between the two ends. The CDR3 region is CASSQSDAVSSYEQYF. The CDR3 DNA sequence: TGCGCCAGCAGTCAATCGGATGCGGTGAGCTCCTACGAGCAGTACTTC.

The gene calls are TRBV5-6 and TRBJ2-7; 7 nucleotides agree with TRBD2. CDR1 is SGHDT and CDR2 is YYEEEE in the germline V gene. V was clipped by 4 bases and J by 6 bases; unmatched bases: 13. This CDR3 is 15 amino acids long. In DNA, the CDR3 is TGTGCCAGCAGCCCACAACTCGGACTAGTAGGCGAGCAGTACTTC. It codes for CASSPQLGLVGEQYF.

In nucleotides, the CDR3 is TGTGCCAGCAGCGCTTTGACAGAGGACACTGAAGCTTTCTTT. It encodes CASSALTEDTEAFF. J is TRBJ1-1 and V is TRBV9; the D gene is possibly TRBD1 (5 bases). The CDR3 runs 14 residues. Trimming stripped 3 bases from V and 3 bases from J, with 12 bases between. Germline assignment: CDR1 SGDLS and CDR2 YYNGEE.

In DNA, the CDR3 is TGTGCCAGCAGCCACATCAAGGGGTCCGTCGGTTGTCAGCCCCAGCATTTT. Translated, it gives CASSHIKGSVGCQPQHF. The gene calls are TRBV7-4 and TRBJ1-5, with D possibly TRBD1 on 5 matching bases. Trimming took off 5 bases at V and 6 bases at J, with 23 bases between the two ends. The V gene's germline CDR1 is SGHVT and CDR2 SQSDAQ. This CDR3 region has 17 residues.

The chain employs TRBV4-3 and TRBJ2-1; no clear D gene. CDR3 length: 13 residues. Per the germline V gene, CDR1 is LGHNA and CDR2 is YSLEER. V gave up 0 bases and J gave up 9 bases, with 9 bases separating them. CDR3 protein: CASSQDRASEQFF. Here the CDR3 DNA reads TGCGCCAGCAGCCAAGATCGAGCGAGTGAGCAGTTCTTC.